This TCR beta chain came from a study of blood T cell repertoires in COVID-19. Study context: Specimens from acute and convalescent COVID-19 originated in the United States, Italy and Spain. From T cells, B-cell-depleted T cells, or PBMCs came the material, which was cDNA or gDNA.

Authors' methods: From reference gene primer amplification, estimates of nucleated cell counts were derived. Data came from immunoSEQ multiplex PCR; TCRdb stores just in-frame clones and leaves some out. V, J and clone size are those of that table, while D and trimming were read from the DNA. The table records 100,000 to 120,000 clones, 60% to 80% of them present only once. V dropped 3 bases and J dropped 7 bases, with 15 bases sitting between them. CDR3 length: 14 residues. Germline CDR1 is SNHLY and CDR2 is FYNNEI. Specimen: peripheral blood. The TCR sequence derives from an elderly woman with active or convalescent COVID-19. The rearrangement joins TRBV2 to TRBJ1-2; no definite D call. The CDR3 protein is CASSDPSRAGGYTF. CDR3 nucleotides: TGTGCCAGCAGTGACCCCTCACGGGCGGGTGGCTACACCTTC.